The clone carrying this T cell receptor beta chain was seen only once. Its target is unknown. Specified time point: cycle 4 day 1 (C4D1), after six to seven weeks of nivolumab. Relapse after autologous stem cell transplantation occurred in every patient, and brentuximab vedotin exposure varied. The CD8+ T cells came from thawed PBMCs through magnetic negative selection. This sample stems from a study of PD-1 blockade in classical Hodgkin lymphoma. The CDR3 runs 12 residues. V was shortened by 4 bases and J by 4 bases, with 8 bases between the two germline ends. Germline V lookup: CDR1 MNHEY, CDR2 SVGAGI. Study-level findings and limits: It was CD4+ TCR diversity, not CD8+, that rose significantly by C4D1.

The repertoire was sequenced with immunoSEQ multiplex PCR; TCRdb's copy has only in-frame clones and lacks some. This sample carries 11,000 or so clones, 80% to 90% of them seen once, and the ten largest clones take approximately 33%. Sequenced material: CD8+ T cells from blood, taken before the fourth cycle of nivolumab. The chain has TRBV6-5 and TRBJ2-7; a possible D gene is TRBD1 (5 bases). The clonotype originates from a human donor with classical Hodgkin lymphoma. The donor label of this sample is uncertain. The CDR3 coding sequence is TGTGCCAGCAGTTCTGACAGTTACGAGCAGTACTTC. Its protein is CASSSDSYEQYF.